This T cell receptor beta chain comes out of a study of T cell repertoires in cytomegalovirus infection. In the study overall: Indicated by public TCR beta signatures were CMV infection and matching HLA type. Findings of the study overall: Dominating the ex vivo response were HLA-C-restricted CMV-specific TCR beta clonotypes. CMV carriers with the relevant HLA were identified by cumulative public TCR beta family frequency.

The CDR3 covers 18 residues. Germline CDR1 SGDLS, CDR2 YYNGEE. V shed 1 base and J 4 bases; nucleotides not matched to a gene: 13. This clonotype was seen a few times. Its antigen is unknown. TCRdb reanalysed the reads using MiXCR and keeps one entry per CDR3 protein. The sample records approximately 770,000 distinct CDR3 sequences, under 35% being singletons. This sample comprised cultured CD8+ T cells from PBMCs, obtained from culture after CMV antigen stimulation. The receptor's source is a human donor in good health (CMV status not recorded). Some clones in this sample may be carry-over from other donors' samples. The V and J genes are TRBV9 and TRBJ2-1; TRBD1 aligns across 8 bases. For the CDR3, the DNA is TGTGCCAGCAGCGTATTTGGCTCAGGGGGCAACCGATACAATGAGCAGTTCTTC. Translation: CASSVFGSGGNRYNEQFF.